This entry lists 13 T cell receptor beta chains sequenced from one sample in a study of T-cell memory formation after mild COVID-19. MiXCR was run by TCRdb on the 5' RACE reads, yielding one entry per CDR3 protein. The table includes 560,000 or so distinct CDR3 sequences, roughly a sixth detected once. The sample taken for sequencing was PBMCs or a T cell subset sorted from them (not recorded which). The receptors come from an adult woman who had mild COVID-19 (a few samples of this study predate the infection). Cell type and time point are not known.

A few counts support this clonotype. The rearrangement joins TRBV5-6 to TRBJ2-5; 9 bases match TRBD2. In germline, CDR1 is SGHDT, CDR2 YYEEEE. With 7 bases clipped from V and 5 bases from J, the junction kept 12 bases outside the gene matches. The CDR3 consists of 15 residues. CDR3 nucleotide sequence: TGTGCCAGCGCCAGACTTGCGGGGGGGCAGGAGACCCAGTACTTC. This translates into CASARLAGGQETQYF.

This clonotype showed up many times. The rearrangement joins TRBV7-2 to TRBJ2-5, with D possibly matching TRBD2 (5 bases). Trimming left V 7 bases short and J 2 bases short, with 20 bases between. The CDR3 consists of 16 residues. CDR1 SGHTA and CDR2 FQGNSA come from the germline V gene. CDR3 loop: CASTSVLASAQETQYF. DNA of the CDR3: TGTGCCAGCACCTCGGTCCTAGCATCGGCACAAGAGACCCAGTACTTC.

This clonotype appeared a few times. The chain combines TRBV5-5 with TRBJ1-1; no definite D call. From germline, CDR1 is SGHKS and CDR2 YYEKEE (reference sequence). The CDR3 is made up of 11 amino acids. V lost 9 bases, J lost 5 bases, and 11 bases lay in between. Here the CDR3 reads CATDAGTEAFF. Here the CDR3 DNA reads TGTGCCACCGACGCCGGGACTGAAGCTTTCTTT. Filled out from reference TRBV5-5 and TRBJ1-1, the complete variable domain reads DAGVTQSPTHLIKTRGQQVTLRCSPISGHKSVSWYQQVLGQGPQFIFQYYEKEERGRGNFPDRFSARQFPNYSSELNVNALLLGDSALYLCATDAGTEAFFGQGTRLTVV.

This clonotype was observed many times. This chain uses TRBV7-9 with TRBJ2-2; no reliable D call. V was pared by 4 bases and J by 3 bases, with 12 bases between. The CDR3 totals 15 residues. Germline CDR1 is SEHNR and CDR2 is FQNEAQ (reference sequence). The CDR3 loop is CASSSSDRDTGELFF. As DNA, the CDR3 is TGTGCCAGCAGCTCCTCGGACCGGGACACCGGGGAGCTGTTTTTT. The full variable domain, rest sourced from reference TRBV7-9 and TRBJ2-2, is DTGVSQNPRHKITKRGQNVTFRCDPISEHNRLYWYRQTLGQGPEFLTYFQNEAQLEKSRLLSDRFSAERPKGSFSTLEIQRTEQGDSAMYLCASSSSDRDTGELFFGEGSRLTVL.

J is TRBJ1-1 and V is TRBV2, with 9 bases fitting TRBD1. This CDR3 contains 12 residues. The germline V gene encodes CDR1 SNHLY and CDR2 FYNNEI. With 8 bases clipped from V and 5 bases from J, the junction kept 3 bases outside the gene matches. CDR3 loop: CASVGQGTEAFF. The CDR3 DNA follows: TGTGCCAGCGTAGGACAGGGGACTGAAGCTTTCTTT.

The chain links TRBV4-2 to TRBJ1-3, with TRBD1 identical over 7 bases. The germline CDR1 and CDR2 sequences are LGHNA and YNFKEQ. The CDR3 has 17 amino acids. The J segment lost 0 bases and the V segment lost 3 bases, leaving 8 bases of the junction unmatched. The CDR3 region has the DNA TGTGCCAGCAGCCAGCAACTGGGACAGTCCTCTGGAAACACCATATATTTT. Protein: CASSQQLGQSSGNTIYF.

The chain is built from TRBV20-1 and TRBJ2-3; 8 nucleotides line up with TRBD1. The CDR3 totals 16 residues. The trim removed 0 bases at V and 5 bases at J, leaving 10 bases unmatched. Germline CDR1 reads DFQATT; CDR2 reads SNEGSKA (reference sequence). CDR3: CSARDPGRGPVDTQYF. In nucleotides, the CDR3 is TGCAGTGCTAGAGATCCGGGCAGGGGGCCGGTAGATACGCAGTATTTT.

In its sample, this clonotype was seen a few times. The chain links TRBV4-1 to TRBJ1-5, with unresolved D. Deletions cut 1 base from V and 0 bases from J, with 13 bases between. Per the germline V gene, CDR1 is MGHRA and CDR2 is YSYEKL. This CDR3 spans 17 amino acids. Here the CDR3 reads CASSQVNTLYSNQPQHF. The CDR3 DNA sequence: TGCGCCAGCAGCCAAGTAAACACCTTATATAGCAATCAGCCCCAGCATTTT.

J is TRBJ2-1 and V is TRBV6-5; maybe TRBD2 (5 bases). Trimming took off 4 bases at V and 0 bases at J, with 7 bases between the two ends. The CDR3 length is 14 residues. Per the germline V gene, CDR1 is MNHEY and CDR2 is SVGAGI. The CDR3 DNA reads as TGTGCCAGCAGTTCTGAGGGCTCCTACAATGAGCAGTTCTTC. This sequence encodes CASSSEGSYNEQFF.

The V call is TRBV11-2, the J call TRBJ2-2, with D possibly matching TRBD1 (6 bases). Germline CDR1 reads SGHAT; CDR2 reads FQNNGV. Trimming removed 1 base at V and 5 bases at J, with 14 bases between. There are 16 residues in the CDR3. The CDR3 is CASSLALVGATGELFF. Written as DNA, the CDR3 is TGTGCCAGCAGCTTAGCCCTAGTGGGGGCGACCGGGGAGCTGTTTTTT.

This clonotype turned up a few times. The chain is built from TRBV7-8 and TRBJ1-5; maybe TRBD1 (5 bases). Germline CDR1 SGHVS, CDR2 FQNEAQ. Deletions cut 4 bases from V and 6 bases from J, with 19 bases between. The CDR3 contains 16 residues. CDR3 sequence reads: CASSSGPLGLGQPQHF. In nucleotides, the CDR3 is TGTGCCAGCAGCTCAGGGCCCCTCGGGTTAGGTCAGCCCCAGCATTTT.

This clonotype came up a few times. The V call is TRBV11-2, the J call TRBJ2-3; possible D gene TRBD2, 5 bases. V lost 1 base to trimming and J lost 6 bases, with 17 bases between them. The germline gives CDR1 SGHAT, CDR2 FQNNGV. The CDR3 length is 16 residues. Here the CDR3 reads CASSLVPYGGNDTQYF. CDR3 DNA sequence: TGTGCCAGCAGCTTAGTACCTTATGGAGGTAATGATACGCAGTATTTT.

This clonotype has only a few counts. CDR3 nucleotide sequence: TGTGCCAGCAGCATTATAGTAGGGGTGGACTATGGCTACACCTTC. Its protein is CASSIIVGVDYGYTF. The chain combines TRBV5-5 with TRBJ1-2; the D gene is possibly TRBD1 (5 bases). The CDR3 loop spans 15 amino acids. V was pared by 4 bases and J by 3 bases, with 16 bases between. Germline values: CDR1 SGHKS, CDR2 YYEKEE (reference sequence).